This record concerns one TCR beta chain sequence. These data originate in a study of blood T cell repertoires in COVID-19. Only in-frame clones appear in the TCRdb table, and some are missing; sequencing was by immunoSEQ multiplex PCR. The sample carries about 220,000 clones, 80% to 85% recorded once. Sequenced sample: peripheral blood. The TCR was taken from a woman aged 55-70 years who had recovered from COVID-19.

The CDR3 coding sequence is TGCGCCAGCAGCGGTGGACAGGGGGCAACTGAAGCTTTCTTT. Its translation: CASSGGQGATEAFF. This chain connects TRBV5-1 to TRBJ1-1; 11 nucleotides match TRBD1. In germline, CDR1 is SGHRS, CDR2 YFSETQ. Losses at the gene ends were 4 bases for V and 5 bases for J; bases not matched to a gene: 4. The CDR3 covers 14 residues.